What follows describes a single T cell receptor beta chain. Its specificity is unknown. This specimen belongs to a study of cytomegalovirus exposure and HLA in healthy donors. This CDR3 has 18 residues. V trimming: 1 base; J trimming: 0 bases; junction bases outside the gene matches: 11. CDR1 is SEHNR, CDR2 FQNEAQ, per germline (reference sequence). The PCR ran on 60 Vbeta and 13 Jbeta primers. TCRdb's copy holds only in-frame clones and misses some; the assay was immunoSEQ multiplex PCR. This table has under 200,000 clones, roughly 80% appearing once. Study-wide findings and caveats: About 87% or about 30% of the time was how often most TCR beta V segments were productive, according to an earlier analysis. It was approximately 160 TCR beta chains that were listed as cytomegalovirus-associated.

Sequenced input: PBMCs. This chain joins TRBV7-9 and TRBJ1-1; 7 nucleotides line up with TRBD1. The receptor's source is a woman aged 18-29 years in good health and CMV-seronegative. CDR3 loop: CASSLGDRRTFMNTEAFF. The CDR3 DNA is TGTGCCAGCAGCTTAGGGGACAGACGCACCTTCATGAACACTGAAGCTTTCTTT.